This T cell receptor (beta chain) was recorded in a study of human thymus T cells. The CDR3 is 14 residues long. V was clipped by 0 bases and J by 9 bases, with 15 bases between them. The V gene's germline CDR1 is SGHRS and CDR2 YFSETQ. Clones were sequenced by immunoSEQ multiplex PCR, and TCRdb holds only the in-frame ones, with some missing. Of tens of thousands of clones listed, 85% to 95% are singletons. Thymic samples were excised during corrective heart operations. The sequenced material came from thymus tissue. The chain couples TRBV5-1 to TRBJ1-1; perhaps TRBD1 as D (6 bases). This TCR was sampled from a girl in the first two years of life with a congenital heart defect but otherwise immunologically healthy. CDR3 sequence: CASSLGPQQGQAFF. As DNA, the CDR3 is TGCGCCAGCAGCTTGGGGCCCCAACAGGGTCAAGCTTTCTTT. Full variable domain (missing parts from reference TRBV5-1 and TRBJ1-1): KAGVTQTPRYLIKTRGQQVTLSCSPISGHRSVSWYQQTPGQGLQFLFEYFSETQRNKGNFPGRFSGRQFSNSRSEMNVSTLELGDSALYLCASSLGPQQGQAFFGQGTRLTVV.